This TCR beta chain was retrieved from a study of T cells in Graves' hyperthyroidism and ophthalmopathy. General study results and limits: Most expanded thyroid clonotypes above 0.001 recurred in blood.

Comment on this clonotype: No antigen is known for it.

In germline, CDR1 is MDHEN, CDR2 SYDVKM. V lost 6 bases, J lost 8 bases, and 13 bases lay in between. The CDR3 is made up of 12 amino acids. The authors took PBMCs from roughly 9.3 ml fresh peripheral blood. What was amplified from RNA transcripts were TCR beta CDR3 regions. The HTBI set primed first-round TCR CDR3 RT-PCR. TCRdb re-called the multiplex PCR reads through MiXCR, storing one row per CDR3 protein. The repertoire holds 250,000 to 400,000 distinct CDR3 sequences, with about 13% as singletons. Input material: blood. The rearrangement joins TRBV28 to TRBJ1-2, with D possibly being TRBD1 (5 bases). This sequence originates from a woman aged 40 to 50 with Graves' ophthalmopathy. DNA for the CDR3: TGTGCCAGCAGCCACGGGGGGAGGGGCTACACCTTC. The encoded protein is CASSHGGRGYTF.